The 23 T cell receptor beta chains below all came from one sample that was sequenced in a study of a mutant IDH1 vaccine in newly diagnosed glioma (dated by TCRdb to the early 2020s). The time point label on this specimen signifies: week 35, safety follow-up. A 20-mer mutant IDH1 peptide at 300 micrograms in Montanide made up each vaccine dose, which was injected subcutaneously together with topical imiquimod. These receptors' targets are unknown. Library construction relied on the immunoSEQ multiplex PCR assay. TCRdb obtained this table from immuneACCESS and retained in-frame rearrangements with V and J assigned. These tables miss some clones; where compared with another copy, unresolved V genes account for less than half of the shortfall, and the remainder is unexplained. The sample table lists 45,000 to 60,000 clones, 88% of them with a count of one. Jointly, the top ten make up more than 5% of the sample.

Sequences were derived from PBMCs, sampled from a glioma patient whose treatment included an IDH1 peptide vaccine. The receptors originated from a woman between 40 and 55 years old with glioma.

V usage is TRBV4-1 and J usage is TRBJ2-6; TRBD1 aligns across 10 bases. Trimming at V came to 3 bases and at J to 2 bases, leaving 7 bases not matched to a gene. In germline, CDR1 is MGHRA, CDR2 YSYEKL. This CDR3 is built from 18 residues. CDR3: CASSQTGTGATGANVLTF. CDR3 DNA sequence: TGCGCCAGCAGCCAGACCGGGACAGGGGCGACTGGGGCCAACGTCCTGACTTTC.

As DNA, the CDR3 is TGTGCCAGCAGTTTGAGGACCGCCGCTGAAGCTTTCTTT. The encoded protein is CASSLRTAAEAFF. The J gene is TRBJ1-1, the V gene TRBV28; D not certain. Per germline, CDR1 MDHEN and CDR2 SYDVKM. This CDR3 is built from 13 residues. V lost 3 bases and J lost 6, with 11 bases in between. The whole variable domain, filled in from reference TRBV28 and TRBJ1-1, reads DVKVTQSSRYLVKRTGEKVFLECVQDMDHENMFWYRQDPGLGLRLIYFSYDVKMKEKGDIPEGYSVSREKKERFSLILESASTNQTSMYLCASSLRTAAEAFFGQGTRLTVV.

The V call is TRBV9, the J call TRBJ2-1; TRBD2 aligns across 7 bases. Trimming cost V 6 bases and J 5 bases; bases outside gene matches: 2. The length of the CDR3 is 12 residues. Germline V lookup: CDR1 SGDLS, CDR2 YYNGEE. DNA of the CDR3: TGTGCCAGCAAGGGAGGGGACAATGAGCAGTTCTTC. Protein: CASKGGDNEQFF.

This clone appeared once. The CDR3 protein is CASRSSDRGNYGYTF. In nucleotides, the CDR3 is TGTGCCAGTAGATCGTCGGACAGGGGTAACTATGGCTACACCTTC. The gene calls are TRBV19 and TRBJ1-2; TRBD1 matches 9 bases. The CDR3 has 15 amino acids. After removal of 6 bases from V and 1 base from J, the junction contained 6 bases not matched to a gene. Germline V gene sequence: CDR1 LNHDA, CDR2 SQIVND (reference sequence).

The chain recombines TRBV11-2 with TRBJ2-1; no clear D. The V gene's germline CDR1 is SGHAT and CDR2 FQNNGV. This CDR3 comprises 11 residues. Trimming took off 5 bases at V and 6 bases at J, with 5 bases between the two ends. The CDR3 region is CASSQLNEQFF. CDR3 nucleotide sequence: TGTGCCAGCAGCCAACTCAATGAGCAGTTCTTC.

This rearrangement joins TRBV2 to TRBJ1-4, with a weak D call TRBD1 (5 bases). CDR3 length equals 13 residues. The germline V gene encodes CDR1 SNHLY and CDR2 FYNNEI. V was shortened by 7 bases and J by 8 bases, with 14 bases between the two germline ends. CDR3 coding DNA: TGTGCCAGCAAGACAGTCCCCTTCGAAAAACTGTTTTTT. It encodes CASKTVPFEKLFF.

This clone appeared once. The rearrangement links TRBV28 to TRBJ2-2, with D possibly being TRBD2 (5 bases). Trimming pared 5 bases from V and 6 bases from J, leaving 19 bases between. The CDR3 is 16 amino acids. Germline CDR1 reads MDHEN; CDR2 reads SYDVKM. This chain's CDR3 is CASSPSLGGAPGELFF. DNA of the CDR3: TGTGCCAGCAGTCCGAGCCTTGGAGGAGCCCCCGGGGAGCTGTTTTTT.

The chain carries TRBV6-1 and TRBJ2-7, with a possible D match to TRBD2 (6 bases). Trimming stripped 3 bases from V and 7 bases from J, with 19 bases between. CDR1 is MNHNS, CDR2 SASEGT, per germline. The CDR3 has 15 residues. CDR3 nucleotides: TGTGCCAGCAGTGAGAGAAGGGCGGGACGTGATGAGCAGTACTTC. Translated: CASSERRAGRDEQYF.

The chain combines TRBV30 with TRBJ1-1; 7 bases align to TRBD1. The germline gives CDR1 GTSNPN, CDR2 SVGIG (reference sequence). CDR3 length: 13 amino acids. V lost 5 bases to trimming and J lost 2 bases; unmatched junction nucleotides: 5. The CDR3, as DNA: TGTGCCTGGGGGGGACAGCCTAACACTGAAGCTTTCTTT. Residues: CAWGGQPNTEAFF.

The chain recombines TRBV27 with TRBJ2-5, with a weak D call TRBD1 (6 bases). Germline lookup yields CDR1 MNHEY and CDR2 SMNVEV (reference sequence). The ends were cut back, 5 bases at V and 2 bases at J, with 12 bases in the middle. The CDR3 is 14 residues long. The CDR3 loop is CASSAWDTQETQYF. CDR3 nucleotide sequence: TGTGCCAGCAGTGCATGGGACACGCAAGAGACCCAGTACTTC.

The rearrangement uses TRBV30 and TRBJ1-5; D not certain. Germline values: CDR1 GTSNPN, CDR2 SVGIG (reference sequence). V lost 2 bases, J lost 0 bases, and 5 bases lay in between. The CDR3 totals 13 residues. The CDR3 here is CAWSSNSNQPQHF. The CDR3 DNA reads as TGTGCCTGGAGTTCCAATAGCAATCAGCCCCAGCATTTT.

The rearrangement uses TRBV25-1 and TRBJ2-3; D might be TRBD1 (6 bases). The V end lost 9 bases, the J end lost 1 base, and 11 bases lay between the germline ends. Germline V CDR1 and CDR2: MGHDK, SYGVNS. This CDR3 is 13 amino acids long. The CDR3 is CARYRQGTDTQYF. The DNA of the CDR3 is TGTGCCAGGTACCGACAGGGCACAGATACGCAGTATTTT. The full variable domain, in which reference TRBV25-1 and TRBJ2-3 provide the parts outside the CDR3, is EADIYQTPRYLVIGTGKKITLECSQTMGHDKMYWYQQDPGMELHLIHYSYGVNSTEKGDLSSESTVSRIRTEHFPLTLESARPSHTSQYLCARYRQGTDTQYFGPGTRLTVL.

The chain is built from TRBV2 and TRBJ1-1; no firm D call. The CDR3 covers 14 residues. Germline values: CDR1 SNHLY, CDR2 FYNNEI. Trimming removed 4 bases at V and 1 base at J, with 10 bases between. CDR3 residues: CASSGVYRNTEAFF. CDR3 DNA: TGTGCCAGCAGTGGGGTTTATAGGAACACTGAAGCTTTCTTT.

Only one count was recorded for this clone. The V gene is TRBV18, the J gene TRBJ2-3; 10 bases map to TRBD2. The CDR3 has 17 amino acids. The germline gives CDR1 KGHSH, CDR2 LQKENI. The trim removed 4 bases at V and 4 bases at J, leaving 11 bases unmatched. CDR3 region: CASSRFTGTSDSDTQYF. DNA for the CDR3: TGTGCCAGCTCACGATTTACCGGGACTAGCGACTCAGATACGCAGTATTTT.

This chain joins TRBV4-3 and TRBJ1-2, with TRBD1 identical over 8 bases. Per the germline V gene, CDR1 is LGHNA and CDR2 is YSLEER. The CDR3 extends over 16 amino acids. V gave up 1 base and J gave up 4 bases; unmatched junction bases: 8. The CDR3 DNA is TGCGCCAGCAGCCAAGGTGCCGGGACAGGAATCTATGGCTACACCTTC. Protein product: CASSQGAGTGIYGYTF.

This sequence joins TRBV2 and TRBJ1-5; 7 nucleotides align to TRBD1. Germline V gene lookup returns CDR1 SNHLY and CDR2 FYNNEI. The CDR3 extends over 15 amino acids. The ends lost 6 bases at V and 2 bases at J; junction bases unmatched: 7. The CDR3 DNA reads TGTGCCAGCAGGGAGACCACAGGGGGCAATCAGCCCCAGCATTTT. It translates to CASRETTGGNQPQHF.

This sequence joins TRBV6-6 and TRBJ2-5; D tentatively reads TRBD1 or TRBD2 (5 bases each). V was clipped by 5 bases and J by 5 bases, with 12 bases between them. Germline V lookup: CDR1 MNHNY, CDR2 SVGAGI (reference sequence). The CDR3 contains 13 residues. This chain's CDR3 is CASSLRGRETQYF. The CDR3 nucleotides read TGTGCCAGCAGTCTTCGGGGCAGGGAGACCCAGTACTTC.

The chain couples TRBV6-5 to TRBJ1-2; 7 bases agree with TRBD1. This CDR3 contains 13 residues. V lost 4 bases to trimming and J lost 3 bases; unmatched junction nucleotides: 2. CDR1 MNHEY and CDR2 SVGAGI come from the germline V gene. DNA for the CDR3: TGTGCCAGCAGTTCGGACAGGTACTATGGCTACACCTTC. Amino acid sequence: CASSSDRYYGYTF.

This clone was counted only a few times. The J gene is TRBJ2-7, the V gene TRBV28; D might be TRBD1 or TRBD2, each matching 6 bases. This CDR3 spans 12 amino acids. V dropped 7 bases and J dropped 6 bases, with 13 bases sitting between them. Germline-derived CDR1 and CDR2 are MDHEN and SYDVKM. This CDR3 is CASTEGVGEQYF. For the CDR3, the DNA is TGTGCCAGCACGGAGGGGGTTGGCGAGCAGTACTTC.

CDR3 coding DNA: TGTGCCAGTAGTGTTCAGGGGTGGGAGACCCAGTACTTC. The encoded protein is CASSVQGWETQYF. The chain combines TRBV19 with TRBJ2-5, with D possibly TRBD1 on 6 matching bases. From germline, CDR1 is LNHDA and CDR2 SQIVND (reference sequence). Between the trimmed V and J ends, which lost 5 bases and 5 bases, there was a span of 12 bases. The CDR3 is 13 amino acids.

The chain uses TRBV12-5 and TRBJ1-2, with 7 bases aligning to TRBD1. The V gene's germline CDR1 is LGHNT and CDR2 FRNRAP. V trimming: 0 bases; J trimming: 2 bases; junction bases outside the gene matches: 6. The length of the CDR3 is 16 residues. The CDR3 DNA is TGTGCTAGTGGTTTGGTAAGGGACAGAGCCAACTATGGCTACACCTTC. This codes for CASGLVRDRANYGYTF.

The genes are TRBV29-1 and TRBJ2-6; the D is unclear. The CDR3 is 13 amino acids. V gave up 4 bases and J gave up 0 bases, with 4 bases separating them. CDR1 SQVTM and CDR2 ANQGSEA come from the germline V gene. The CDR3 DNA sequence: TGCAGCGTTGCCAACTCTGGGGCCAACGTCCTGACTTTC. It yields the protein CSVANSGANVLTF.

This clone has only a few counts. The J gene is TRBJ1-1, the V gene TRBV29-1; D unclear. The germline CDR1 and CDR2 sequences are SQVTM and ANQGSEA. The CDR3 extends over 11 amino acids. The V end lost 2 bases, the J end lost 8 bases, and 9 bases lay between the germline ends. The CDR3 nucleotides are TGCAGCGTTGAACACGGCAGGGAAGCTTTCTTT. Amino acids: CSVEHGREAFF.